This T cell receptor (beta chain) was identified in a study of T cell repertoires in cytomegalovirus infection. Findings and caveats of the study: Clonotype analysis showed dominance of the ex vivo response by HLA-C-restricted CMV-specific TCR beta clonotypes.

TCRdb fed the reads into MiXCR, producing one record per CDR3 protein. The table includes more than 200,000 distinct CDR3 sequences, over 8% detected once. This clonotype occurred a few times. As yet, its antigen is unknown. The sample comprised PBMCs. The receptor's source is a human donor in good health (CMV status not recorded). Some clones in this sample may be carry-over from other donors' samples.

CDR3 amino acids: CASSSSGRRETQYF. The DNA for the CDR3 is TGTGCCAGCAGCTCCTCGGGAAGGAGGGAGACCCAGTACTTC. The chain uses TRBV7-2 and TRBJ2-5, with a possible D match to TRBD2 (5 bases). V lost 4 bases to trimming and J lost 5 bases, with 14 bases between them. This CDR3 region has 14 residues. Looked up from germline, CDR1 is SGHTA and CDR2 is FQGNSA.